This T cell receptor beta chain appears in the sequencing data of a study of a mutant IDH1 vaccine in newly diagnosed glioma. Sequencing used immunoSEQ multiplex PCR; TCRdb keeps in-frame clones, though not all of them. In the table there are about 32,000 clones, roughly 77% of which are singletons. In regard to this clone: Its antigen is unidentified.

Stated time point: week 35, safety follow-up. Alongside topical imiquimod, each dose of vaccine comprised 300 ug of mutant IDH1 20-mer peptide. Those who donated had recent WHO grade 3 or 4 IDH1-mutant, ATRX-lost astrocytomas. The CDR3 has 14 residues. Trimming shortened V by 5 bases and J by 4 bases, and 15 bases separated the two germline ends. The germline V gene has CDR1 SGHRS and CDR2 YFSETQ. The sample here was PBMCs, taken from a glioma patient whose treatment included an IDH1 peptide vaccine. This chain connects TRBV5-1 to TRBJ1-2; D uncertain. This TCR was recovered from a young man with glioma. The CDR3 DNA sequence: TGCGCCAGCAGGGGTGCTTCTAACGGCTATGGCTACACCTTC. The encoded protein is CASRGASNGYGYTF. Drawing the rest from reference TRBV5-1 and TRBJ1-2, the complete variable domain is KAGVTQTPRYLIKTRGQQVTLSCSPISGHRSVSWYQQTPGQGLQFLFEYFSETQRNKGNFPGRFSGRQFSNSRSEMNVSTLELGDSALYLCASRGASNGYGYTFGSGTRLTVV.